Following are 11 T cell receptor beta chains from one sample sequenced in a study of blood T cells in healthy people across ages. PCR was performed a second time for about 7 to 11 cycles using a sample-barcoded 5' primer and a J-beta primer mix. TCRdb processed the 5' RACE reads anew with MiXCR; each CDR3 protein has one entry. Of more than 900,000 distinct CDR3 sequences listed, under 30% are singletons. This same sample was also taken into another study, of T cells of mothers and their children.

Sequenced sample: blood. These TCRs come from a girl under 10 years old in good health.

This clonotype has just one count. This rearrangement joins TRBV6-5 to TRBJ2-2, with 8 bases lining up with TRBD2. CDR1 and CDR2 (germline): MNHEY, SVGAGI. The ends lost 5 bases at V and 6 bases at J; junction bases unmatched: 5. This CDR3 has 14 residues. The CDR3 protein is CASSPGLAPGELFF. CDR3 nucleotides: TGTGCCAGCAGTCCAGGACTAGCTCCCGGGGAGCTGTTTTTT.

The CDR3 is CASSLLITNYGYTF. The CDR3 bases are TGTGCCAGCAGCTTGTTGATCACTAACTATGGCTACACCTTC. The chain links TRBV7-9 to TRBJ1-2; D is ambiguous. CDR1 is SEHNR and CDR2 is FQNEAQ in the germline V gene (reference sequence). V gave up 3 bases and J gave up 0 bases, with 8 bases separating them. The CDR3 spans 14 residues.

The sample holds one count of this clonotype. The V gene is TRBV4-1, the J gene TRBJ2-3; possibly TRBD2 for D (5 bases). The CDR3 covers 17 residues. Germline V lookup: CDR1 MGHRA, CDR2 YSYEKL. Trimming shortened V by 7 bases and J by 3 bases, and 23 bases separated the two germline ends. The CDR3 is CASTSRGGPSLTDTQYF. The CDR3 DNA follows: TGCGCCAGCACCTCCCGCGGCGGGCCGAGCTTAACAGATACGCAGTATTTT.

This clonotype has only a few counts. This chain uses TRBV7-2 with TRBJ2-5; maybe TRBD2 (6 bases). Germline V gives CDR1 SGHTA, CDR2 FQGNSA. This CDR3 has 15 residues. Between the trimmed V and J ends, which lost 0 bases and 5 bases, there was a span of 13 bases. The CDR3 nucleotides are TGTGCCAGCAGCTTAGCCCGGGGACTTCGGGAGACCCAGTACTTC. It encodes CASSLARGLRETQYF.

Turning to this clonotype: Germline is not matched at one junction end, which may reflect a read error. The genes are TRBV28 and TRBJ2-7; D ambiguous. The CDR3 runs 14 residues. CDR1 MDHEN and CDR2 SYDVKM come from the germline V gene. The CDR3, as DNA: TGTGCCGGCAGCGAATTTAGTCTATCCTACGAGCAGTACTTC. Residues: CAGSEFSLSYEQYF.

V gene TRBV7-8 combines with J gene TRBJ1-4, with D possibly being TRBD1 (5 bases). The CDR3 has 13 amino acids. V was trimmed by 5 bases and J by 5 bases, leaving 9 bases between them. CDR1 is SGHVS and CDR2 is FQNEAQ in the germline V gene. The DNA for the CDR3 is TGTGCCAGCAGCAACGAGGGGAATGAAAAACTGTTTTTT. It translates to CASSNEGNEKLFF.

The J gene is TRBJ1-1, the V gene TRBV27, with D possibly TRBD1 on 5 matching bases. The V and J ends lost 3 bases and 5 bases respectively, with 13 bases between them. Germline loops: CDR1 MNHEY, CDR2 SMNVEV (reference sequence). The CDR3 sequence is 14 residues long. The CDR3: CASSFKGPLTEAFF. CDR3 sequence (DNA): TGTGCCAGCAGTTTTAAGGGGCCCCTAACTGAAGCTTTCTTT.

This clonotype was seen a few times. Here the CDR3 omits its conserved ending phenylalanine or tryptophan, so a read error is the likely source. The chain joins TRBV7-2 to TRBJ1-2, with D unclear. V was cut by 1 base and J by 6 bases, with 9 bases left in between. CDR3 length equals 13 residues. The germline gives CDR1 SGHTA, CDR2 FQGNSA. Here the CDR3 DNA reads TGTGCCAGCAGCTTAGTTTTGCAAAATGGCTACACCCTC. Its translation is CASSLVLQNGYTL.

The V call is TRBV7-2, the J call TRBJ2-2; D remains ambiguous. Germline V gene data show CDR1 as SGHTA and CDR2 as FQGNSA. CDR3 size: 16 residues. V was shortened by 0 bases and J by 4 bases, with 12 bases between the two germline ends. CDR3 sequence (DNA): TGTGCCAGCAGCTTAGCATCGTCCCTCTTCACCGGGGAGCTGTTTTTT. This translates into CASSLASSLFTGELFF.

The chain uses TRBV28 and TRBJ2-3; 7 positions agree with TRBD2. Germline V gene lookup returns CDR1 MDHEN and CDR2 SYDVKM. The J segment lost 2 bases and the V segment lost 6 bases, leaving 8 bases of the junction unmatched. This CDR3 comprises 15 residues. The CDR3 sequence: CASSPKREHTDTQYF. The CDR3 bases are TGTGCCAGCAGCCCGAAGCGGGAACACACAGATACGCAGTATTTT.

The CDR3 is CASSHWGAETQYF. Here the CDR3 DNA reads TGTGCCAGCAGCCATTGGGGGGCCGAGACCCAGTACTTC. V and J are TRBV14 and TRBJ2-5, with D possibly being TRBD1 or TRBD2 (6 bases each). The CDR3 runs 13 residues. V was shortened by 3 bases and J by 5 bases, with 10 bases between the two germline ends. CDR1 and CDR2 (germline): SGHDN, FVKESK.